This T cell receptor beta chain was sequenced for a study of T-cell memory formation after mild COVID-19. This clonotype was picked up a small number of times. The antigen is unknown. TCRdb reprocessed the 5' RACE reads with MiXCR, giving one entry per CDR3 protein. The data hold fewer than 250,000 distinct CDR3 sequences, with over 9.5% observed a single time. The study's findings and limits: There were some responding clones in pre-infection memory, which suggested that cross-reactive memory had joined.

Sequenced sample: PBMCs or a T cell subset sorted from them (not recorded which). This TCR was sampled from a man aged 18-30 years who had mild COVID-19 (a few samples of this study predate the infection). Cell type and time point are not known.

The CDR3 is CASSPRRLSPTDTQYF. CDR3 nucleotide sequence: TGTGCCAGCAGTCCCCGGCGACTCTCACCCACAGATACGCAGTATTTT. The chain employs TRBV2 and TRBJ2-3, with D uncertain. V lost 5 bases and J lost 2, with 17 bases in between. CDR3 size: 16 residues. Germline V lookup: CDR1 SNHLY, CDR2 FYNNEI.